A selection of T cell receptor beta chains follows, all from one sample in a study of cytomegalovirus exposure and HLA in healthy donors. Using immunoSEQ multiplex PCR, the repertoire was profiled, and TCRdb retains in-frame clones only, with some absent. The repertoire holds roughly 130,000 clones, with around 80% as singletons. Sequencing was performed on PBMCs. Source of these receptors: a middle-aged woman in good health and CMV-seronegative. Both conserved end residues are part of each CDR3. The order of the fields is V gene, J gene, D gene, clone size, CDR3 DNA, CDR3 protein. The D gene is left open where the match is weak. Clone size is stated in some rows and not others, as once, few, many or a class when expanded.

v_gene: TRBV5-1
j_gene: TRBJ1-1
d_gene: TRBD1
abundance: NA
CDR3nt: TGCGCCAGCAGCAGACAGGGGCGGACTGAAGCTTTCTTT
CDR3aa: CASSRQGRTEAFF

v_gene: TRBV28
j_gene: TRBJ2-7
d_gene: NA
abundance: NA
CDR3nt: TGTGCCAGTACTAGGGAAGCCGAGCAGTACTTC
CDR3aa: CASTREAEQYF

v_gene: TRBV4-3
j_gene: TRBJ2-2
d_gene: NA
abundance: NA
CDR3nt: TGCGCCAGCAGCCAAGATCCGTGGCGGGGTGGACGGACCGGGGAGCTGTTTTTT
CDR3aa: CASSQDPWRGGRTGELFF

v_gene: TRBV28
j_gene: TRBJ1-1
d_gene: NA
abundance: few
CDR3nt: TGTGCCAGCACCCCACCCGGACAGCAATTCCTCATGAACACTGAAGCTTTCTTT
CDR3aa: CASTPPGQQFLMNTEAFF

v_gene: TRBV6-1
j_gene: TRBJ1-3
d_gene: NA
abundance: NA
CDR3nt: TGTGCCAGCAGTGTACTGTTCTCCTCTGGAAACACCATATATTTT
CDR3aa: CASSVLFSSGNTIYF

v_gene: TRBV4-1
j_gene: TRBJ2-3
d_gene: NA
abundance: NA
CDR3nt: TGCGCCAGCAGCCAAGAGGGCAGCGTGAGGGGAGGACCCACAGATACGCAGTATTTT
CDR3aa: CASSQEGSVRGGPTDTQYF

v_gene: TRBV20-1
j_gene: TRBJ2-3
d_gene: NA
abundance: NA
CDR3nt: TGCAGGCAACAGAGCACAGATACGCAGTATTTT
CDR3aa: CRQQSTDTQYF

v_gene: TRBV9
j_gene: TRBJ1-1
d_gene: NA
abundance: NA
CDR3nt: TGTGCCAGCAGCTACAGGGAAAGTACGAACACTGAAGCTTTCTTT
CDR3aa: CASSYRESTNTEAFF

v_gene: TRBV2
j_gene: TRBJ1-1
d_gene: TRBD1
abundance: NA
CDR3nt: TGTGCCAGCAAGACTGGACAGGGAGGGGACACTGAAGCTTTCTTT
CDR3aa: CASKTGQGGDTEAFF

v_gene: TRBV18
j_gene: TRBJ1-5
d_gene: TRBD1
abundance: NA
CDR3nt: TGTGCCAGCTCGCCCGGGACAGGGGGCACTCAGCCCCAGCATTTT
CDR3aa: CASSPGTGGTQPQHF

v_gene: TRBV2
j_gene: TRBJ2-1
d_gene: NA
abundance: NA
CDR3nt: TGTGCCAGCAGTGAAGCGCTTGGGAGCCCCACCGATGAGCAGTTCTTC
CDR3aa: CASSEALGSPTDEQFF

v_gene: TRBV29-1
j_gene: TRBJ2-1
d_gene: NA
abundance: few
CDR3nt: TGCAGCGGCCGAGACAGGAAAGAAGTACACAATGAGCAGTTCTTC
CDR3aa: CSGRDRKEVHNEQFF

v_gene: TRBV7-9
j_gene: TRBJ2-3
d_gene: TRBD2
abundance: NA
CDR3nt: TGTGCCAGCAGTCCGGGGACTAGCGCTGATACGCAGTATTTT
CDR3aa: CASSPGTSADTQYF

v_gene: TRBV4-1
j_gene: TRBJ1-2
d_gene: NA
abundance: NA
CDR3nt: TGCGCCAGCAGCCAAGAAGGGGGTCGTATTAACTATGGCTACACCTTC
CDR3aa: CASSQEGGRINYGYTF

v_gene: TRBV25-1
j_gene: TRBJ1-1
d_gene: TRBD1
abundance: NA
CDR3nt: TGTGCCAGCAGTGAAGGCCCCCTCGGACAGGGGGAAGCTTTCTTT
CDR3aa: CASSEGPLGQGEAFF

v_gene: TRBV6-5
j_gene: TRBJ1-3
d_gene: NA
abundance: NA
CDR3nt: TGTGCCAGCAGTTACTCCGGCGGATTCTCTGGAAACACCATATATTTT
CDR3aa: CASSYSGGFSGNTIYF

v_gene: TRBV4-1
j_gene: TRBJ1-5
d_gene: NA
abundance: NA
CDR3nt: TGCGCCAGTTCCCCCGGGACAATGGGGCATCAGCCCCAGCATTTT
CDR3aa: CASSPGTMGHQPQHF

v_gene: TRBV13
j_gene: TRBJ2-1
d_gene: TRBD1
abundance: NA
CDR3nt: TGTGCCAGCAGCACCGGACAGGGCAAAGGGAATGAGCAGTTCTTC
CDR3aa: CASSTGQGKGNEQFF

v_gene: TRBV5-1
j_gene: TRBJ1-5
d_gene: TRBD1
abundance: NA
CDR3nt: TGCGCCAGCAGCCCGGGTGACAGGGATGATCAGCCCCAGCATTTT
CDR3aa: CASSPGDRDDQPQHF

v_gene: TRBV19
j_gene: TRBJ1-4
d_gene: TRBD1
abundance: NA
CDR3nt: TGTGCCAGTAGCCGGACAGGGATGGCTAATGAAAAACTGTTTTTT
CDR3aa: CASSRTGMANEKLFF

v_gene: TRBV7-3
j_gene: TRBJ2-1
d_gene: TRBD2
abundance: NA
CDR3nt: TGTGCCAGCAGCCCGGGACTAGCGGGAGAAAATGAGCAGTTCTTC
CDR3aa: CASSPGLAGENEQFF

v_gene: TRBV5-4
j_gene: TRBJ2-5
d_gene: NA
abundance: NA
CDR3nt: TGTGCCAGCAGCTTGGGCCGGGAACTTCAAGAGACCCAGTACTTC
CDR3aa: CASSLGRELQETQYF

v_gene: TRBV6-5
j_gene: TRBJ1-2
d_gene: NA
abundance: NA
CDR3nt: TGTGCCAGCAGTTCCGCCAACTCAGGGAACTATGGCTACACCTTC
CDR3aa: CASSSANSGNYGYTF

v_gene: TRBV5-5
j_gene: TRBJ2-5
d_gene: NA
abundance: NA
CDR3nt: TGTGCCAGCAGCCAGGAGACCCAGTACTTC
CDR3aa: CASSQETQYF

v_gene: TRBV7-2
j_gene: TRBJ2-1
d_gene: NA
abundance: few
CDR3nt: TGTGCCAGCAGCTTAGCCGAGCGGGCCGGGCCCTACAATGAGCAGTTCTTC
CDR3aa: CASSLAERAGPYNEQFF

v_gene: TRBV6-1
j_gene: TRBJ1-2
d_gene: NA
abundance: NA
CDR3nt: TGTGCCAGCAGTGAGGGGGGGGTGAGGGATGGCTACACCTTC
CDR3aa: CASSEGGVRDGYTF

v_gene: TRBV7-3
j_gene: TRBJ2-1
d_gene: TRBD2
abundance: NA
CDR3nt: TGTGCCAGCAGCGGGGGGGCTAGCGGGAGTGATGAGCAGTTCTTC
CDR3aa: CASSGGASGSDEQFF

v_gene: TRBV7-8
j_gene: TRBJ2-6
d_gene: NA
abundance: NA
CDR3nt: TGTGCCAGCAGCTTCGACACCATCTCTGGGGCCAACGTCCTGACTTTC
CDR3aa: CASSFDTISGANVLTF

v_gene: TRBV7-9
j_gene: TRBJ1-3
d_gene: NA
abundance: NA
CDR3nt: TGTGCCAGCAGCCCAGGGGTTCGAAACACCATATATTTT
CDR3aa: CASSPGVRNTIYF

v_gene: TRBV5-5
j_gene: TRBJ1-5
d_gene: NA
abundance: NA
CDR3nt: TGTGCCAGCAGCTTGGCAGGGGTGGAGAATCAGCCCCAGCATTTT
CDR3aa: CASSLAGVENQPQHF

v_gene: TRBV6-6
j_gene: TRBJ1-5
d_gene: NA
abundance: NA
CDR3nt: TGTGCCAGCAGACCCGACAGGAGTCTGGGGGCCCAGCATTTT
CDR3aa: CASRPDRSLGAQHF

v_gene: TRBV7-9
j_gene: TRBJ1-6
d_gene: TRBD1
abundance: NA
CDR3nt: TGTGCCAGCAGCTTGAGGGACAGGGTGTTCAATTCACCCCTCCACTTT
CDR3aa: CASSLRDRVFNSPLHF

v_gene: TRBV2
j_gene: TRBJ2-3
d_gene: NA
abundance: few
CDR3nt: TGTGCCAGCAGTGAGAGGTCCTCCACAGATACGCAGTATTTT
CDR3aa: CASSERSSTDTQYF

v_gene: TRBV2
j_gene: TRBJ1-4
d_gene: NA
abundance: NA
CDR3nt: TGTGCCAGCCAGGACTGGGAGAATGAAAAACTGTTTTTT
CDR3aa: CASQDWENEKLFF

v_gene: TRBV15
j_gene: TRBJ1-1
d_gene: NA
abundance: NA
CDR3nt: TGTGCCACCAGCAGGGCGGGGGGGTCCATGAACACTGAAGCTTTCTTT
CDR3aa: CATSRAGGSMNTEAFF

v_gene: TRBV27
j_gene: TRBJ1-5
d_gene: TRBD1
abundance: NA
CDR3nt: TGTGCCAGCAGTAGGCGACAGGGGGACAATCAGCCCCAGCATTTT
CDR3aa: CASSRRQGDNQPQHF

v_gene: TRBV9
j_gene: TRBJ1-3
d_gene: NA
abundance: NA
CDR3nt: TGTGCCAGCAGCGGCCGGGACACGACTTCTGGAAACACCATATATTTT
CDR3aa: CASSGRDTTSGNTIYF

v_gene: TRBV4-3
j_gene: TRBJ2-7
d_gene: NA
abundance: NA
CDR3nt: TGCGCCAGCAGCCAAGATCTTGGGACTGGGACCTACGAGCAGTACTTC
CDR3aa: CASSQDLGTGTYEQYF

v_gene: TRBV25-1
j_gene: TRBJ1-1
d_gene: TRBD1
abundance: NA
CDR3nt: TGTGCCAGCAGTGAATCGGCTGGGACAGGGAACACTGAAGCTTTCTTT
CDR3aa: CASSESAGTGNTEAFF

v_gene: TRBV15
j_gene: TRBJ2-3
d_gene: TRBD2
abundance: once
CDR3nt: TGTGCCACCAGCAGGGGGACTAGCGGACAAGATACGCAGTATTTT
CDR3aa: CATSRGTSGQDTQYF

v_gene: TRBV5-8
j_gene: TRBJ2-3
d_gene: NA
abundance: NA
CDR3nt: TGTGCCAGCAGCTTAGGACAGAGTAGCACAGATACGCAGTATTTT
CDR3aa: CASSLGQSSTDTQYF

v_gene: TRBV7-9
j_gene: TRBJ1-4
d_gene: NA
abundance: NA
CDR3nt: TGTGCCAGCAGGTCAGGGGTAAATGAAAAACTGTTTTTT
CDR3aa: CASRSGVNEKLFF

v_gene: TRBV5-6
j_gene: TRBJ2-6
d_gene: NA
abundance: NA
CDR3nt: TGTGCCAGCAGCTTGGCAGGGGTCGGGGCCAACGTCCTGACTTTC
CDR3aa: CASSLAGVGANVLTF

v_gene: TRBV9
j_gene: TRBJ2-1
d_gene: TRBD2
abundance: NA
CDR3nt: TGTGCCAGCAGCGCAGCCAGGGGACTAGCGGGACTACCTTACAATGAGCAGTTCTTC
CDR3aa: CASSAARGLAGLPYNEQFF